The 31 T cell receptor beta chains reported below all come from one sample, sequenced in a study of blood T cell repertoires in COVID-19. Measured with immunoSEQ multiplex PCR; TCRdb has only the in-frame clones, and not every one. The sample has just over 50,000 clones; around 84% are singletons. Source material: peripheral blood. Source of these receptors: a man older than 75 with active COVID-19.

The gene calls are TRBV6-5 and TRBJ2-2, with 8 nucleotides matching TRBD2. The trim removed 0 bases at V and 1 base at J, leaving 1 base unmatched. CDR1 and CDR2 (germline): MNHEY, SVGAGI. CDR3 length: 16 residues. The CDR3 spells CASSYSSGGNTGELFF. The CDR3 DNA reads as TGTGCCAGCAGTTACTCGAGCGGGGGGAACACCGGGGAGCTGTTTTTT.

The chain carries TRBV7-2 and TRBJ2-2; a possible D gene is TRBD2 (5 bases). Germline V gives CDR1 SGHTA, CDR2 FQGNSA. Trimming pared 5 bases from V and 5 bases from J, leaving 9 bases between. The CDR3 spans 13 residues. The CDR3 protein is CASSPRGTGELFF. CDR3 DNA: TGTGCCAGCAGCCCTCGGGGAACCGGGGAGCTGTTTTTT.

The chain links TRBV7-2 to TRBJ2-7, with 7 bases lining up with TRBD1. This CDR3 is 14 amino acids long. Germline V gives CDR1 SGHTA, CDR2 FQGNSA. The V and J ends lost 3 bases and 0 bases, in that order; junction bases with no gene match: 2. The CDR3 region has the DNA TGTGCCAGCAGCTTGACAGGGTACTCCTACGAGCAGTACTTC. Translation: CASSLTGYSYEQYF.

The chain has TRBV7-9 and TRBJ1-4; D gene ambiguous. Germline assignment: CDR1 SEHNR and CDR2 FQNEAQ (reference sequence). The CDR3 covers 15 residues. Trimming took 1 base from V and 7 from J, leaving 13 bases between them. CDR3 nucleotide sequence: TGTGCCAGCAGCTTAGACGGGAGGGCGGGTGAAAAACTGTTTTTT. It codes for CASSLDGRAGEKLFF.

The chain joins TRBV6-5 to TRBJ2-7; D may be TRBD2 (6 bases). The V gene's germline CDR1 is MNHEY and CDR2 SVGAGI. This CDR3 has 15 amino acids. Trimming took off 7 bases at V and 1 base at J, with 17 bases between the two ends. The chain's CDR3 is CASKNPRDQSYEQYF. CDR3 sequence (DNA): TGTGCCAGCAAAAACCCGCGGGATCAGTCCTACGAGCAGTACTTC.

The gene calls are TRBV27 and TRBJ1-1; the match to TRBD1 covers 7 bases. The CDR3 loop spans 19 amino acids. Looked up from germline, CDR1 is MNHEY and CDR2 is SMNVEV (reference sequence). Unmatched junction bases numbered 21, after V lost 5 bases and J lost 3 bases. The CDR3 DNA reads as TGTGCCAGCAGTATGGGACGTACAGGGGTCTCGGTTGGGGACACTGAAGCTTTCTTT. It translates to CASSMGRTGVSVGDTEAFF.

The chain employs TRBV28 and TRBJ2-2, with TRBD1 as a possible D gene (5 bases). The CDR3 is made up of 14 amino acids. Per germline, CDR1 MDHEN and CDR2 SYDVKM. Trimming took 5 bases from V and 2 from J, leaving 9 bases between them. This CDR3 is CASSRTLNTGELFF. The CDR3 nucleotides are TGTGCCAGCAGTCGGACACTTAACACCGGGGAGCTGTTTTTT.

This clone was observed a handful of times. The rearrangement joins TRBV21-1 to TRBJ2-1; the D call of TRBD2 is as the table states it, not checked on the DNA. TRBV21-1 counts as a pseudogene. The CDR3 extends over 21 amino acids. As DNA, the CDR3 is TGTGCCAGCAGCGGGTTGGGACTAGCGGGAGTGAATAGACTCTCCTACAATGAGCAGTTCTTC. It specifies CASSGLGLAGVNRLSYNEQFF.

The V and J genes are TRBV7-9 and TRBJ2-3, with D possibly TRBD1 on 6 matching bases. The CDR3 spans 15 residues. Looked up from germline, CDR1 is SEHNR and CDR2 is FQNEAQ (reference sequence). V lost 4 bases to trimming and J lost 3 bases, with 14 bases between them. CDR3 sequence: CASSSFTGRTDTQYF. Written as DNA, the CDR3 is TGTGCCAGCAGCTCCTTTACAGGGAGAACAGATACGCAGTATTTT.

This chain uses TRBV7-6 with TRBJ2-3, with TRBD2 identical over 7 bases. This CDR3 has 20 residues. J gave up 6 bases and V 2 bases, and 23 bases lay outside the gene matches. Germline lookup yields CDR1 SGHVS and CDR2 FNYEAQ. The CDR3 sequence is CASSLSVPSGHLKPQDTQYF. In nucleotides, the CDR3 is TGTGCCAGCAGCTTATCCGTCCCTAGCGGCCACCTCAAACCCCAGGATACGCAGTATTTT.

This clone was counted a single time. The chain combines TRBV5-4 with TRBJ2-1; TRBD2 matches at 10 bases. Germline V gives CDR1 SGHNT, CDR2 YYREEE (reference sequence). With 1 base clipped from V and 3 bases from J, the junction kept 10 bases outside the gene matches. This CDR3 spans 18 amino acids. The CDR3 nucleotides are TGTGCCAGCAGCTTGAGACGATTACTAGCGGGACGCTACAATGAGCAGTTCTTC. Translation gives CASSLRRLLAGRYNEQFF. The full variable domain, rest sourced from reference TRBV5-4 and TRBJ2-1, is ETGVTQSPTHLIKTRGQQVTLRCSSQSGHNTVSWYQQALGQGPQFIFQYYREEENGRGNFPPRFSGLQFPNYSSELNVNALELDDSALYLCASSLRRLLAGRYNEQFFGPGTRLTVL.

This rearrangement joins TRBV9 to TRBJ2-2, with 15 bases aligning to TRBD2. V lost 3 bases and J lost 6; bases outside the gene matches: 3. This CDR3 is 16 amino acids long. Germline V gives CDR1 SGDLS, CDR2 YYNGEE. The CDR3 region has the DNA TGTGCCAGCAGCGGGACTAGCGGGAGGGCCCCCGGGGAGCTGTTTTTT. It codes for CASSGTSGRAPGELFF.

The chain joins TRBV10-3 to TRBJ2-3; maybe TRBD1 (6 bases). This CDR3 has 14 amino acids. Germline V CDR1 and CDR2: ENHRY, SYGVKD. The ends were cut back, 3 bases at V and 4 bases at J, with 11 bases in the middle. CDR3 loop: CAISERTDSDTQYF. The DNA of the CDR3 is TGTGCCATCAGTGAACGGACAGACTCAGATACGCAGTATTTT.

The rearrangement links TRBV18 to TRBJ2-7; D remains ambiguous. This CDR3 has 15 residues. The V and J ends lost 3 bases and 1 base respectively, with 13 bases between them. Germline loops: CDR1 KGHSH, CDR2 LQKENI. CDR3 DNA sequence: TGTGCCAGCTCACCCTTTGCGGAAGGTTCCTACGAGCAGTACTTC. This translates into CASSPFAEGSYEQYF.

This clone was recorded only once. The rearrangement uses TRBV18 and TRBJ1-4, with D possibly matching TRBD1 (5 bases). Trimming took 3 bases from V and 6 from J, leaving 32 bases between them. The CDR3 contains 21 residues. Germline CDR1 and CDR2: KGHSH and LQKENI. The CDR3 spells CASSPTISTGRIARSHEKLFF. CDR3 sequence (DNA): TGTGCCAGCTCACCTACCATCTCCACAGGCCGTATCGCCCGGAGTCATGAAAAACTGTTTTTT.

This clone showed up just a few times. The chain carries TRBV12-3 or TRBV12-4 and TRBJ2-1; D is perhaps TRBD1 (5 bases). V was shortened by 6 bases and J by 10 bases, with 13 bases between the two germline ends. CDR3 length equals 12 residues. CDR3 residues: CASSRDSLEQFF. The CDR3, as DNA: TGTGCCAGCAGCCGAGACAGTTTAGAGCAGTTCTTC.

The chain joins TRBV10-3 to TRBJ2-1; TRBD2 matches 7 bases. The V gene end was trimmed by 4 bases and the J gene end by 4 bases; junction bases not matched to a gene: 4. Germline V gene lookup returns CDR1 ENHRY and CDR2 SYGVKD. The CDR3 runs 14 residues. The CDR3 sequence: CAISASGRYNEQFF. The CDR3 bases are TGTGCCATCAGTGCTAGCGGTAGGTACAATGAGCAGTTCTTC.

The table lists this clone with a few counts. V is TRBV6-5 and J is TRBJ1-6; D not certain. Trimming took 2 bases from V and 7 from J, leaving 15 bases between them. The CDR3 sequence is 16 residues long. Looked up from germline, CDR1 is MNHEY and CDR2 is SVGAGI. CDR3 DNA: TGTGCCAGCAGTTACGAGCCCGGGTATATGAATTCACCCCTCCACTTT. This encodes CASSYEPGYMNSPLHF.

This clone came up once. This chain joins TRBV30 and TRBJ2-7; 9 bases line up with TRBD2. Germline V gene data show CDR1 as GTSNPN and CDR2 as SVGIG (reference sequence). Unmatched junction bases numbered 3, after V lost 0 bases and J lost 3 bases. The CDR3 extends over 14 amino acids. The CDR3 loop reads CAWSVSGSRYEQYF. The CDR3 DNA sequence: TGTGCCTGGAGTGTTAGCGGGAGTCGCTACGAGCAGTACTTC.

This clone was counted once. The chain recombines TRBV11-2 with TRBJ2-7; 9 positions agree with TRBD2. CDR3 length: 15 residues. The germline CDR1 and CDR2 sequences are SGHAT and FQNNGV. V was pared by 6 bases and J by 0 bases, with 6 bases of the junction left unmatched. The CDR3 is CASRLLAGNSYEQYF. DNA for the CDR3: TGTGCCAGCAGACTTCTAGCGGGGAACTCCTACGAGCAGTACTTC. The whole variable domain, filled in from reference TRBV11-2 and TRBJ2-7, reads EAGVAQSPRYKIIEKRQSVAFWCNPISGHATLYWYQQILGQGPKLLIQFQNNGVVDDSQLPKDRFSAERLKGVDSTLKIQPAKLEDSAVYLCASRLLAGNSYEQYFGPGTRLTVT.

The gene calls are TRBV7-9 and TRBJ2-7, with 9 bases lining up with TRBD2. The V gene end was trimmed by 0 bases and the J gene end by 4 bases; junction bases not matched to a gene: 4. Germline CDR1 and CDR2: SEHNR and FQNEAQ (reference sequence). The CDR3 spans 15 residues. The CDR3 reads CASSLAGLAIYEQYF. CDR3 bases: TGTGCCAGCAGCTTAGCTGGACTAGCGATTTACGAGCAGTACTTC.

The rearrangement joins TRBV6-2 or TRBV6-3 to TRBJ1-5, with 7 bases lining up with TRBD1. CDR1 MNHEY and CDR2 SVGEGT come from the germline V gene. The J segment lost 0 bases and the V segment lost 5 bases, leaving 4 bases of the junction unmatched. The CDR3 is 15 residues long. The CDR3 protein is CASSTYRGSNQPQHF. CDR3 nucleotides: TGTGCCAGCAGTACCTACAGGGGTAGCAATCAGCCCCAGCATTTT.

The chain combines TRBV24-1 with TRBJ2-5, with 10 bases aligning to TRBD1. Germline values: CDR1 KGHDR, CDR2 SFDVKD. The CDR3 length is 14 residues. V shed 11 bases, J shed 1 base, and the junction held 6 bases outside the gene matches. CDR3 region: CAKPGQGFQETQYF. The DNA of the CDR3 is TGTGCCAAACCGGGACAGGGGTTCCAAGAGACCCAGTACTTC.

The rearrangement joins TRBV10-3 to TRBJ2-1; 8 nucleotides match TRBD2. The J segment lost 6 bases and the V segment lost 4 bases, leaving 8 bases of the junction unmatched. Germline-derived CDR1 and CDR2 are ENHRY and SYGVKD. The CDR3 contains 15 residues. This chain's CDR3 is CAISAQRESTNEQFF. In nucleotides, the CDR3 is TGTGCCATCAGTGCACAGCGGGAGTCTACCAATGAGCAGTTCTTC.

This chain joins TRBV6-5 and TRBJ2-1; TRBD2 aligns across 10 bases. The CDR3 is 15 amino acids. CDR1 and CDR2 (germline): MNHEY, SVGAGI. J lost 9 bases, V lost 8 bases, and 13 bases had no gene match. The CDR3 sequence: CASRLSGGTSVEQFF. The CDR3 coding sequence is TGTGCCAGCCGATTAAGTGGAGGGACTAGCGTTGAGCAGTTCTTC.

The J gene is TRBJ1-4, the V gene TRBV3-1 (or the pseudogene TRBV3-2); D might be TRBD1 (6 bases). Trimming took off 1 base at V and 7 bases at J, with 10 bases between the two ends. CDR3 length equals 14 residues. Per germline, CDR1 LGHDT and CDR2 YNNKEL (reference sequence). The CDR3, as DNA: TGTGCCAGCAGCCAAGGGGGGCAGGTTGAAAAACTGTTTTTT. This sequence encodes CASSQGGQVEKLFF.

This chain joins TRBV11-2 and TRBJ2-2, with D tentatively TRBD1 (5 bases). The V gene's germline CDR1 is SGHAT and CDR2 FQNNGV. V was clipped by 1 base and J by 4 bases, with 10 bases between them. CDR3 length: 15 residues. The CDR3 DNA sequence: TGTGCCAGCAGCTTAGTCAGACAGAGCACCGGGGAGCTGTTTTTT. Residues: CASSLVRQSTGELFF.

The chain joins TRBV4-3 to TRBJ1-6; D is possibly TRBD1 (5 bases). The CDR3 runs to 16 residues. Germline V lookup: CDR1 LGHNA, CDR2 YSLEER. V lost 0 bases and J 7 bases, leaving 13 bases between the germline ends. The CDR3 sequence: CASSQESPGLNSPLHF. The DNA of the CDR3 is TGCGCCAGCAGCCAAGAGTCGCCAGGGTTGAATTCACCCCTCCACTTT.

The chain employs TRBV5-4 and TRBJ1-2; D is perhaps TRBD1 (6 bases). The CDR3 is made up of 19 amino acids. Germline CDR1 reads SGHNT; CDR2 reads YYREEE (reference sequence). Trimming left V 1 base short and J 2 bases short, with 24 bases between. DNA of the CDR3: TGTGCCAGCAGCTTGTTTTTTTCCCGTACGAGACAGGAAAACTATGGCTACACCTTC. Protein sequence: CASSLFFSRTRQENYGYTF.

Concerning this clone: One end of the junction varies from germline; a read error may be responsible. This sequence joins TRBV10-2 and TRBJ2-7; 12 bases align to TRBD2. The germline V gene has CDR1 WSHSY and CDR2 SAAADI. The CDR3 totals 18 residues. DNA of the CDR3: TGCGCCAGCAGTTATAGCCCCCTAGCGGGAGGGTTCTCCCACGAGCAGTACTTC. It specifies CASSYSPLAGGFSHEQYF.

This clone has only one observation. The V gene is TRBV6-2 or TRBV6-3, the J gene TRBJ2-7, with a tentative D call TRBD2 (5 bases). The germline CDR1 and CDR2 sequences are MNHEY and SVGEGT. CDR3 length: 14 amino acids. Trimming pared 2 bases from V and 4 bases from J, leaving 12 bases between. The CDR3 nucleotides read TGTGCCAGCAGTTACCTAGCCGGAACTTACGAGCAGTACTTC. Translated: CASSYLAGTYEQYF.